These T cell receptor beta chains were read from a single sample in a study of regulatory T cells in long-lasting Graves disease. TCRdb reanalysed the multiplex PCR reads using MiXCR and keeps one entry per CDR3 protein. The data contain about 400,000 distinct CDR3 sequences, roughly 20% of them singletons. Sequencing was performed on peripheral blood mononuclear cells (PBMCs), taken when the disease was refractory, from a patient treated with antithyroid drugs. These receptor sequences come from a female donor with Graves disease. CDR3s include the opening cysteine and the closing phenylalanine or tryptophan. The order of the fields is J gene, V gene, CDR3 length, CDR3 protein.

j_gene: TRBJ1-3
v_gene: TRBV6-5
len: 18
CDR3aa: CASSYSPGQSVTGNTIYF

j_gene: TRBJ2-2
v_gene: TRBV10-2
len: 12
CDR3aa: CASSGVSGELFF

j_gene: TRBJ2-7
v_gene: TRBV5-1
len: 16
CDR3aa: CASSLWGPGQGFEQYF

j_gene: TRBJ1-2
v_gene: TRBV30
len: 15
CDR3aa: CAWIGHPGQSWGYTF

j_gene: TRBJ2-7
v_gene: TRBV7-9
len: 14
CDR3aa: CASSDGTSGYEQYF

j_gene: TRBJ1-1
v_gene: TRBV7-2
len: 15
CDR3aa: CASSSGTVMNTEAFF

j_gene: TRBJ2-6
v_gene: TRBV19
len: 16
CDR3aa: CASSIPTGTGANVLTF

j_gene: TRBJ1-6
v_gene: TRBV7-9
len: 13
CDR3aa: CASSLDGVSPLHF

j_gene: TRBJ2-2
v_gene: TRBV30
len: 12
CDR3aa: CAWSRGVRELFF

j_gene: TRBJ2-7
v_gene: TRBV27
len: 14
CDR3aa: CASSLGQTSYEQYF

j_gene: TRBJ2-5
v_gene: TRBV12-3/TRBV12-4
len: 14
CDR3aa: CASSLTSGIETQYF

j_gene: TRBJ2-2
v_gene: TRBV30
len: 15
CDR3aa: CAWSGSGRGTGELFF

j_gene: TRBJ2-5
v_gene: TRBV12-5
len: 14
CDR3aa: CASGPGFSRETQYF

j_gene: TRBJ1-1
v_gene: TRBV10-1
len: 14
CDR3aa: CASSVGTGNTEAFF

j_gene: TRBJ1-1
v_gene: TRBV28
len: 14
CDR3aa: CASSLGQGVSEAFF

j_gene: TRBJ2-5
v_gene: TRBV20-1
len: 11
CDR3aa: CSAIDRGYEYF

j_gene: TRBJ2-5
v_gene: TRBV29-1
len: 13
CDR3aa: CSGGQGGIETQYF

j_gene: TRBJ2-6
v_gene: TRBV2
len: 16
CDR3aa: CASRDGTFPGANVLTF

j_gene: TRBJ2-7
v_gene: TRBV6-1
len: 15
CDR3aa: CASSKSGQGPWEQYF

j_gene: TRBJ2-5
v_gene: TRBV29-1
len: 14
CDR3aa: CSVLGPDNGETQYF

j_gene: TRBJ2-2
v_gene: TRBV5-1
len: 15
CDR3aa: CASSLGIVNTGELFF

j_gene: TRBJ2-2
v_gene: TRBV12-3/TRBV12-4
len: 16
CDR3aa: CASSSRTRSRPGELFF

j_gene: TRBJ2-3
v_gene: TRBV28
len: 16
CDR3aa: CASSGTSGSSTDTQYF

j_gene: TRBJ1-1
v_gene: TRBV4-1
len: 15
CDR3aa: CASSRLGVIGTEAFF

j_gene: TRBJ2-2
v_gene: TRBV4-3
len: 14
CDR3aa: CASSQDPSTGELFF

j_gene: TRBJ1-1
v_gene: TRBV11-2
len: 15
CDR3aa: CASSLDPGESTEAFF

j_gene: TRBJ2-5
v_gene: TRBV6-2/TRBV6-3
len: 14
CDR3aa: CASRSLAGAETQYF

j_gene: TRBJ1-5
v_gene: TRBV6-1
len: 15
CDR3aa: CASSSAGGGYQPQHF

j_gene: TRBJ1-2
v_gene: TRBV14
len: 16
CDR3aa: CASSQDLSRAGDGYTF

j_gene: TRBJ1-5
v_gene: TRBV6-1
len: 17
CDR3aa: CASSHGRGDYSNQPQHF

j_gene: TRBJ2-7
v_gene: TRBV27
len: 17
CDR3aa: CASSRRTSGSIPYEQYF

j_gene: TRBJ1-2
v_gene: TRBV7-9
len: 17
CDR3aa: CASSLGRGTEILLGYTF

j_gene: TRBJ2-5
v_gene: TRBV7-2
len: 16
CDR3aa: CASSRTSGNLQETQYF

j_gene: TRBJ2-7
v_gene: TRBV30
len: 13
CDR3aa: CAWTRTGFGEQYF

j_gene: TRBJ2-7
v_gene: TRBV6-9
len: 14
CDR3aa: CASSSPRLVGEQYF

j_gene: TRBJ1-1
v_gene: TRBV11-2
len: 15
CDR3aa: CASSLDPGMNTEAFF

j_gene: TRBJ1-6
v_gene: TRBV7-2
len: 14
CDR3aa: CASSLVGRSSPLHF

j_gene: TRBJ1-5
v_gene: TRBV28
len: 14
CDR3aa: CASSLPGFNQPQHF

j_gene: TRBJ1-2
v_gene: TRBV5-4
len: 13
CDR3aa: CASSLFDSYGYTF

j_gene: TRBJ2-7
v_gene: TRBV7-9
len: 15
CDR3aa: CASSQTAGGPYEQYF

j_gene: TRBJ1-5
v_gene: TRBV25-1
len: 14
CDR3aa: CASMGKGNNQPQHF

j_gene: TRBJ2-5
v_gene: TRBV12-5
len: 17
CDR3aa: CASARGERTGGQETQYF

j_gene: TRBJ2-2
v_gene: TRBV7-2
len: 18
CDR3aa: CASSSQADRRGNTGELFF

j_gene: TRBJ1-5
v_gene: TRBV20-1
len: 12
CDR3aa: CSASTGPQPQHF

j_gene: TRBJ1-5
v_gene: TRBV12-3/TRBV12-4
len: 15
CDR3aa: CASSPWGGWNQPQHF

j_gene: TRBJ2-7
v_gene: TRBV11-2
len: 14
CDR3aa: CASSLDLTAYEQYF

j_gene: TRBJ1-2
v_gene: TRBV29-1
len: 9
CDR3aa: CSVEEGYTF

j_gene: TRBJ1-1
v_gene: TRBV24-1
len: 13
CDR3aa: CATSDGVNTEAFF

j_gene: TRBJ1-1
v_gene: TRBV19
len: 13
CDR3aa: CASKDSRNTEAFF

j_gene: TRBJ2-7
v_gene: TRBV11-2
len: 15
CDR3aa: CASSLVAQLHYEQYF